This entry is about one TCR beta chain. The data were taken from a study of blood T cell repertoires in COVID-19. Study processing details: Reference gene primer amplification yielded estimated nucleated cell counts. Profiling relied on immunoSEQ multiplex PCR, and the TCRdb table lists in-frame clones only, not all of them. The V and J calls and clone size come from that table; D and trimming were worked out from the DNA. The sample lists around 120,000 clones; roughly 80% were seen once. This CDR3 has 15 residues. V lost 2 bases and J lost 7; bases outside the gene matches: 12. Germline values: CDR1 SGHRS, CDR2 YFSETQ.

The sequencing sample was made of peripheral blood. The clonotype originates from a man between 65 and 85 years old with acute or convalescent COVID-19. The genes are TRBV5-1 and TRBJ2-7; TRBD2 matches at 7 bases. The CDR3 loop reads CASSLIERGPGEQYF. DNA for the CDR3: TGCGCCAGCAGCTTAATCGAGCGGGGACCCGGGGAGCAGTACTTC.